Sequencing of this T cell receptor (beta chain) was carried out in a study of T cell responses to AZD1222 COVID-19 vaccine (TCRdb year 2021). About the study as a whole: Because spike-specific TCR depth and breadth did not differ between the two schedules, AZD1222 recipients who got a second dose at roughly 4 weeks were pooled with those who got a second dose at roughly 12 weeks. A total of about 250 trial participants underwent TCR sequencing, of whom about 210 had received two doses of AZD1222 and some 26 had received two doses of the MenACWY control vaccine. Enrollment into the trials was organized by age into subgroups of 18-55, 56-69 and 70-plus years, and those subgroups contained roughly 140, 27 and 60 TCR-sequenced participants, respectively.

The CDR3 regions of human TCRbeta chains were analyzed by immunosequencing. For the original study's pipeline: Repertoire TCRs were checked for matches against a reference library of SARS-CoV-2-specific TCRs that had been generated using the MIRA antigen-specificity platform. Breadth meant the fraction of unique TCRs that were SARS-CoV-2-associated, whereas depth meant the fraction of total T cells that were SARS-CoV-2-associated. Using the MIRA data, each spike-specific TCR was assigned both to the spike region to which the TCR was reactive and to a CD4 or CD8 class. Log10-transformed breadth and depth values were compared by one-way ANOVA with Sidak's multiple comparisons tests. As stored in TCRdb, this immuneACCESS dataset retains in-frame rearrangements with V and J assigned. A fraction of the clones does not appear; measured against another copy, unresolved V genes explain less than half of the discrepancy, and the remainder lacks a known reason. That table is the source of V, J and clone size, and D and trimming were worked out from the DNA. In all, the sample holds around 200,000 clones, and around 88% of those were seen once. Jointly, the top ten make up approximately 7.7% of the sample.

The paper's findings and limits, for the study overall: Participants were mostly white British, with more females than males. The authors suggested clonal diversity may have been underestimated. Because no samples from the day 14 peak response were available, repertoires could be characterized only after the peak T cell response. The vaccine-associated CD4 TCRs covered the entire spike protein, and the dominant responses fell in regions 160-218 and 743-854. Conclusions about previously exposed vaccinees are limited, since just five to seven AZD1222 recipients were seropositive for SARS-CoV-2 at baseline. Spike-specific TCR breadth and depth rose significantly after two AZD1222 doses compared with day 0 and with MenACWY recipients. The 56-69-year group was small, and its depth increase did not reach significance, likely because of low power. Reportedly, close to half of the unique spike-specific TCRs recognized epitopes lying outside the regions that are mutated in the B.1.351 and B.1.1.7 variants.

A word on this clone: No antigen is known for it. Base qualities are not provided; no much larger clone lies one nucleotide away.

CDR1 and CDR2, looked up from the germline V gene, are MDHEN and SYDVKM. Counted from cysteine to phenylalanine, this CDR3 has 12 amino acids. Kept here is only the CDR3 DNA, which spans 36 bases and is read in frame from base 1. At the junction V is shortened by 2 bases and J by 6 bases, with 5 bases in between. What the time point label conveys for this sample: baseline before first vaccination. Vaccinee samples came from UK trials COV001 and COV002, including a single-blind randomized controlled phase 2/3 trial of AZD1222 (ChAdOx1 nCoV-19) in healthy adults. For TCRbeta chain sequencing, PBMC samples were collected from trial participants at day 0 and at day 28 after the second dose.

The V and J segments used are TRBV28 and TRBJ2-1, with the identity of the D gene unclear. Source: peripheral blood, taken on day 0 of AZD1222 vaccination. This clonotype was obtained from an adult in good health. The CDR3 sequence is CASSLTSNEQFF. The sequenced DNA is TGTGCCAGCAGTTTAACGAGCAATGAGCAGTTCTTC.